This entry lists 9 T cell receptor beta chains sequenced from one sample in a study of monozygotic twins with inflammatory bowel disease. After re-calling the 5' RACE reads, TCRdb lists one entry per CDR3 protein, DNA absent. This sample lists some 440,000 distinct CDR3 sequences; its ten largest clones have more than 2%. The sequencing input was blood. The receptors derive from a human donor with ulcerative colitis or Crohn's disease, or a healthy co-twin of an affected twin (not recorded which).

This chain uses TRBV7-2 with TRBJ2-4; TCRdb proposes TRBD1, but this gene call is untestable without DNA. The CDR3 has 16 amino acids. The germline gives CDR1 SGHTA, CDR2 FQGNSA. CDR3: CASSSRDRGTKNIQYF. The variable domain in full, completed from reference TRBV7-2 and TRBJ2-4, reads GAGVSQSPSNKVTEKGKDVELRCDPISGHTALYWYRQSLGQGLEFLIYFQGNSAPDKSGLPSDRFSAERTGGSVSTLTIQRTQQEDSAVYLCASSSRDRGTKNIQYFGAGTRLSVL.

V and J are TRBV7-2 and TRBJ1-6; TCRdb returns TRBD1, unconfirmable since there is no DNA. This CDR3 is 15 amino acids long. Germline CDR1 SGHTA, CDR2 FQGNSA. The CDR3 region is CASSWDRGENSPLHF.

The chain joins TRBV30 to TRBJ2-3; the D call from TCRdb, TRBD1, cannot be confirmed without DNA. Germline V gene lookup returns CDR1 GTSNPN and CDR2 SVGIG (reference sequence). The CDR3 spans 15 residues. The CDR3 sequence: CAWSVTGGGTDTQYF.

The rearrangement links TRBV4-1 to TRBJ2-1. There are 16 residues in the CDR3. Germline CDR1 and CDR2: MGHRA and YSYEKL. This CDR3 reads CASSQDLGGSYNEQFF.

The chain combines TRBV4-1 with TRBJ1-1. The CDR3 contains 13 residues. Per the germline V gene, CDR1 is MGHRA and CDR2 is YSYEKL. CDR3 region: CASSQAGRPEAFF.

The rearrangement links TRBV10-3 to TRBJ1-6; as DNA is missing, the TRBD1 call by TCRdb cannot be tested. This CDR3 has 12 amino acids. CDR1 and CDR2 (germline): ENHRY, SYGVKD. CDR3 sequence reads: CAIGQGNSPLHF.

V and J are TRBV5-1 and TRBJ2-1; TCRdb outputs TRBD2, but without DNA this stays unchecked. The germline CDR1 and CDR2 sequences are SGHRS and YFSETQ. The CDR3 spans 14 residues. The CDR3: CASSLEREGGEQFF. Complete variable domain (other parts from reference TRBV5-1 and TRBJ2-1): KAGVTQTPRYLIKTRGQQVTLSCSPISGHRSVSWYQQTPGQGLQFLFEYFSETQRNKGNFPGRFSGRQFSNSRSEMNVSTLELGDSALYLCASSLEREGGEQFFGPGTRLTVL.

V usage is TRBV5-1 and J usage is TRBJ2-1; without DNA, the TCRdb call of TRBD2 cannot be checked. Germline V gene sequence: CDR1 SGHRS, CDR2 YFSETQ. The CDR3 is 15 amino acids. CDR3 sequence reads: CASSLEGGPYNEQFF.

The genes are TRBV5-1 and TRBJ2-1. CDR3 length equals 15 residues. Germline V gene data show CDR1 as SGHRS and CDR2 as YFSETQ. This CDR3 reads CASSLGHPIPTEQFF.